A selection of T cell receptor beta chains follows, all from one sample in a study of Ad26.COV2.S vaccination and SARS-CoV-2 variants. Sequencing used immunoSEQ multiplex PCR; TCRdb keeps in-frame clones, though not all of them. The repertoire holds some 400,000 clones, with around nine tenths as singletons. Specimen: peripheral blood, collected in a trial of Ad26.COV2.S vaccine versus placebo. These receptor sequences come from a person aged 18 to 65 who received the Ad26.COV2.S COVID-19 vaccine or a placebo. Each CDR3 is given with its conserved first and last residue. A clone size is listed for some rows: how often the clone was seen (once, few, many), or a class if it is expanded.

j_gene | v_gene | abundance | CDR3aa
TRBJ2-7 | TRBV28 | . | CASSGGYGWVQPDEQYF
TRBJ2-2 | TRBV5-1 | . | CASSSPGRHTGELFF
TRBJ2-2 | TRBV12-3/TRBV12-4 | . | CASSLDPGELFF
TRBJ2-1 | TRBV10-3 | once | CAIRIAGGLKDEQFF
TRBJ2-5 | TRBV7-8 | . | CASSHTETQYF
TRBJ2-5 | TRBV2 | . | CASSWREGQETQYF
TRBJ2-7 | TRBV11-3 | . | CASSLEGSYEQYF
TRBJ2-1 | TRBV24-1 | . | CATSDLEGGDHNEQFF
TRBJ2-6 | TRBV6-5 | . | CASSPGESGANVLTF
TRBJ1-1 | TRBV12-3/TRBV12-4 | . | CASSFFRVAEAFF
TRBJ2-1 | TRBV20-1 | . | CSASASGAWSSYNEQFF
TRBJ1-3 | TRBV5-6 | . | CASSEGPSGNTIYF
TRBJ1-6 | TRBV3-1/TRBV3-2 | once | CASSTDTSSYNSPLHF
TRBJ2-2 | TRBV7-2 | few | CASSSSTGELFF
TRBJ2-1 | TRBV11-2 | . | CASSLEVREGRGEQFF
TRBJ2-2 | TRBV9 | . | CASSVDGRNTGELFF
TRBJ2-3 | TRBV7-6 | . | CASSRQGAGSDTQYF
TRBJ1-1 | TRBV28 | . | CASSLLWGGAFF
TRBJ2-1 | TRBV7-9 | . | CASSSLPLGGTQFF
TRBJ2-7 | TRBV7-6 | . | CASSLETGYEQYF
TRBJ2-1 | TRBV5-1 | . | CASSPGLIQREQFF
TRBJ2-3 | TRBV12-5 | once | CASGVAGVSTDTQYF
TRBJ2-3 | TRBV6-5 | . | CASSERGHPDTQYF
TRBJ1-1 | TRBV4-1 | . | CASSGKRQGIKVNTEAFF
TRBJ2-5 | TRBV29-1 | . | CSVRTGVPTQYF
TRBJ1-4 | TRBV19 | . | CASSKDTGYGQTNEKLFF
TRBJ2-3 | TRBV30 | . | CAWSRDSPTDTQYF
TRBJ2-5 | TRBV7-9 | . | CASSKDRDQYF
TRBJ1-3 | TRBV3-1/TRBV3-2 | . | CASSQGGNTIYF
TRBJ2-1 | TRBV28 | . | CASSSRRTGFNEQFF
TRBJ1-2 | TRBV28 | . | CACFRQTNYGYTF
TRBJ1-1 | TRBV18 | . | CASSPGQGAGTEAFF
TRBJ1-4 | TRBV9 | . | CASSVEPGSTNEKLFF
TRBJ2-5 | TRBV27 | . | CASSSPQGGTETQYF
TRBJ1-6 | TRBV6-2/TRBV6-3 | once | CASSLRSPENSPLHF
TRBJ1-5 | TRBV9 | . | CAPPRAVITSNQPQHF
TRBJ2-5 | TRBV7-2 | once | CASSPSWGVETQYF
TRBJ2-2 | TRBV7-2 | . | CASSLRSGNTGELFF
TRBJ2-1 | TRBV2 | once | CASTLGLAGVFF
TRBJ2-1 | TRBV19 | few | CASSPDRSSYNEQFF
TRBJ2-3 | TRBV21-1 | . | CASSCRPGLAGARGTDTQYF
TRBJ1-1 | TRBV6-5 | . | CASSIARDREAFF
TRBJ2-7 | TRBV7-9 | . | CASSFLGEQYF
TRBJ2-7 | TRBV5-1 | . | CASSLGRGDLYEQYF
TRBJ2-5 | TRBV29-1 | . | CSVEVSETQYF
TRBJ2-7 | TRBV5-1 | once | CASSPGNSYEQYF
TRBJ2-7 | TRBV24-1 | . | CATSDSRLKYEQYF
TRBJ1-2 | TRBV15 | . | CATSRGPGQGYTF
TRBJ2-6 | TRBV24-1 | . | CATSDPSVRDSGANVLTF